The 15 T cell receptor beta chains below come from one sample, sequenced in a study of T cell responses to AZD1222 COVID-19 vaccine. Data came from immunoSEQ multiplex PCR; TCRdb stores just in-frame clones and leaves some out. The profile covers approximately 170,000 clones, with around 90% appearing a single time and 1.6% taken by the ten largest. The specimen was peripheral blood, collected on day 0 of AZD1222 vaccination. The origin of the receptors is an adult in good health.

V usage is TRBV10-2 and J usage is TRBJ2-3; the match to TRBD2 covers 11 bases. Looked up from germline, CDR1 is WSHSY and CDR2 is SAAADI. The J segment lost 7 bases and the V segment lost 8 bases, leaving 8 bases of the junction unmatched. The length of the CDR3 is 14 residues. Here the CDR3 reads CASGLSGGANTQYF. CDR3 nucleotide sequence: TGCGCCAGCGGCCTTAGCGGGGGGGCGAATACGCAGTATTTT.

V is TRBV7-9 and J is TRBJ1-2; TRBD1 matches at 9 bases. Germline CDR1 and CDR2: SEHNR and FQNEAQ (reference sequence). V trimming: 2 bases; J trimming: 4 bases; junction bases outside the gene matches: 8. CDR3 size: 16 residues. The CDR3 nucleotides are TGTGCCAGCAGCTTACTCGGGACAGGGAAATCCTATGGCTACACCTTC. Its translation is CASSLLGTGKSYGYTF.

Notes on this clone: The sample holds other DNA sequences that translate to the same CDR3. The CDR3 loop reads CASSLGGAMNTEAFF. In DNA form, the CDR3 reads TGTGCCAGCAGCTTAGGGGGGGCCATGAACACTGAAGCTTTCTTT. V is TRBV7-2 and J is TRBJ1-1; D might be TRBD1 (6 bases). Trimming removed 1 base at V and 0 bases at J, with 9 bases between. The V gene's germline CDR1 is SGHTA and CDR2 FQGNSA. This CDR3 region has 15 residues.

The gene calls are TRBV19 and TRBJ1-6; TRBD1 agrees at 10 bases. CDR3 size: 14 residues. V dropped 6 bases and J dropped 7; count of bases not matched to a gene: 3. Germline V CDR1 and CDR2: LNHDA, SQIVND (reference sequence). DNA of the CDR3: TGTGCCAGTAGCCGGGACAGGGGAAATTCACCCCTCCACTTT. It codes for CASSRDRGNSPLHF.

This clone occurred a few times. The chain uses TRBV3-1 (or the pseudogene TRBV3-2) and TRBJ1-1, with D perhaps matching TRBD1 (6 bases). The length of the CDR3 is 14 residues. Germline V gene sequence: CDR1 LGHDT, CDR2 YNNKEL (reference sequence). Trimming left V 6 bases short and J 4 bases short, with 15 bases between. CDR3 sequence reads: CASRPTGLPTEAFF. CDR3 in DNA: TGTGCCAGCAGGCCAACAGGGCTGCCCACTGAAGCTTTCTTT.

This clone was seen a single time. The J gene is TRBJ2-7, the V gene TRBV3-1 (or the pseudogene TRBV3-2); D possibly corresponds to TRBD1 (6 bases). The ends were cut back, 2 bases at V and 4 bases at J, with 9 bases in the middle. This CDR3 spans 13 amino acids. Per germline, CDR1 LGHDT and CDR2 YNNKEL (reference sequence). CDR3: CASSQITGYEQYF. The DNA of the CDR3 is TGTGCCAGCAGCCAAATAACAGGGTACGAGCAGTACTTC.

This chain connects TRBV19 to TRBJ1-1; D is perhaps TRBD1 (6 bases). There are 15 residues in the CDR3. The V gene's germline CDR1 is LNHDA and CDR2 SQIVND (reference sequence). Trimming took 6 bases from V and 2 from J, leaving 16 bases between them. CDR3 bases: TGTGCCAGTAGGTCCGGGGTAGGGGGAAACACTGAAGCTTTCTTT. Amino acids: CASRSGVGGNTEAFF.

Turning to this clone: Other DNA sequences in the same sample also yield this CDR3. The chain combines TRBV29-1 with TRBJ1-1, with 7 bases matching TRBD1. Trimming at V came to 6 bases and at J to 0 bases, leaving 4 bases not matched to a gene. Per the germline V gene, CDR1 is SQVTM and CDR2 is ANQGSEA. This CDR3 spans 13 amino acids. The CDR3 DNA sequence: TGCAGCGTGACAGGGAGGATGAACACTGAAGCTTTCTTT. Its protein is CSVTGRMNTEAFF.

V and J are TRBV4-2 and TRBJ1-2; D is unclear. V dropped 2 bases and J dropped 0 bases, with 10 bases sitting between them. Germline-derived CDR1 and CDR2 are LGHNA and YNFKEQ. This CDR3 is built from 15 residues. The CDR3 nucleotides read TGTGCCAGCAGCCAACAGTTAATTCCTAACTATGGCTACACCTTC. This codes for CASSQQLIPNYGYTF.

The chain joins TRBV4-1 to TRBJ1-2; TRBD1 is a possible D gene (5 bases). V shed 2 bases and J shed 0 bases, with 10 bases lying between them. The CDR3 consists of 15 residues. Germline loops: CDR1 MGHRA, CDR2 YSYEKL. CDR3 residues: CASSQPGGTNYGYTF. CDR3 DNA sequence: TGCGCCAGCAGCCAACCCGGGGGAACTAACTATGGCTACACCTTC.

The rearrangement joins TRBV5-5 to TRBJ1-2; D is uncertain. This CDR3 has 15 residues. From germline, CDR1 is SGHKS and CDR2 YYEKEE (reference sequence). Trimming stripped 0 bases from V and 4 bases from J, with 13 bases between. CDR3 nucleotide sequence: TGTGCCAGCAGCTTGGACTCAAAGACCACCTATGGCTACACCTTC. Translation gives CASSLDSKTTYGYTF.

This chain connects TRBV27 to TRBJ1-2, with 7 positions matching TRBD1. V gave up 4 bases and J gave up 7 bases; unmatched junction bases: 3. Germline CDR1 reads MNHEY; CDR2 reads SMNVEV (reference sequence). The CDR3 loop spans 12 amino acids. CDR3 nucleotide sequence: TGTGCCAGCAGTTCGCAGGGGGTTGGCTACACCTTC. Its protein is CASSSQGVGYTF.

The CDR3 DNA reads TGTGCCAGCAGTTACTCGGGCAGTAATTCACCCCTCCACTTT. Its translation: CASSYSGSNSPLHF. V gene TRBV6-5 combines with J gene TRBJ1-6, with D hard to call. Germline V lookup: CDR1 MNHEY, CDR2 SVGAGI. This CDR3 comprises 14 residues. The germline V and J ends were trimmed by 0 bases and 6 bases, with 6 bases remaining between them.

The rearrangement joins TRBV10-3 to TRBJ2-4, with D possibly being TRBD1 (5 bases). From germline, CDR1 is ENHRY and CDR2 SYGVKD. The V gene lost 0 bases and the J gene lost 0 bases, with 9 bases spanning the gap. This CDR3 comprises 16 residues. CDR3 bases: TGTGCCATCAGTGAGTCGAGCAGGGTAGCCAAAAACATTCAGTACTTC. Encoded protein: CAISESSRVAKNIQYF.

The V and J genes are TRBV6-5 and TRBJ1-2; TRBD1 aligns across 9 bases. Losses at the gene ends were 2 bases for V and 7 bases for J; bases not matched to a gene: 8. CDR3 length: 15 amino acids. Germline V CDR1 and CDR2: MNHEY, SVGAGI. The CDR3 sequence is CASSYRYRGPFGYTF. DNA for the CDR3: TGTGCCAGCAGTTACCGGTACAGGGGGCCTTTTGGCTACACCTTC.